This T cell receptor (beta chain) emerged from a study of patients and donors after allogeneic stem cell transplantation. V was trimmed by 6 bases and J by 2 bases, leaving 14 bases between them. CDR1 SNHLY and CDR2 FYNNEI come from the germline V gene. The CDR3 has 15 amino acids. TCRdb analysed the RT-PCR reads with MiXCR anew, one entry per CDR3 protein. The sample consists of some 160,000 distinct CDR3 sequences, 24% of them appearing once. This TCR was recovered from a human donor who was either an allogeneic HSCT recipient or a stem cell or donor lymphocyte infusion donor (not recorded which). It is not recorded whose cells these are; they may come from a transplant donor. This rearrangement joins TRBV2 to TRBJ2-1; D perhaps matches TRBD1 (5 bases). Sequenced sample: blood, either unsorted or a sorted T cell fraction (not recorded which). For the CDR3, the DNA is TGTGCCAGCAGCGCGCCGGACATCGCCTACAATGAGCAGTTCTTC. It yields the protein CASSAPDIAYNEQFF.